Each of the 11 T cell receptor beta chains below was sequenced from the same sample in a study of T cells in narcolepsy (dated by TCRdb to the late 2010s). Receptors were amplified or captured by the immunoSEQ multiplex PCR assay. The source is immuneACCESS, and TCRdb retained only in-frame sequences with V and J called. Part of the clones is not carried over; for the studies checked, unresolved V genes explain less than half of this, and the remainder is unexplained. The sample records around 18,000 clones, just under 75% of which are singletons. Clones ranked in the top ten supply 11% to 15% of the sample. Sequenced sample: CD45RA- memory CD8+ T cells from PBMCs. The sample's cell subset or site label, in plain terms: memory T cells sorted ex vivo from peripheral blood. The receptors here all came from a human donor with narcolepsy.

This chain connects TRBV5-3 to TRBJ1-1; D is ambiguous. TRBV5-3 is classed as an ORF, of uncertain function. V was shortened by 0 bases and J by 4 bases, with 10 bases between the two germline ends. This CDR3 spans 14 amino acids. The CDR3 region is CARSLGASGTEAFF. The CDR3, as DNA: TGTGCCAGAAGCTTGGGGGCGTCGGGCACTGAAGCTTTCTTT.

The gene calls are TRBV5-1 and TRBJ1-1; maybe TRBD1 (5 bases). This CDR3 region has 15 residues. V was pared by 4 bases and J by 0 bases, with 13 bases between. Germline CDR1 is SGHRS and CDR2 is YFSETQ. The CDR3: CASSRRTTMNTEAFF. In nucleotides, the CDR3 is TGCGCCAGCAGCCGTCGGACAACTATGAACACTGAAGCTTTCTTT.

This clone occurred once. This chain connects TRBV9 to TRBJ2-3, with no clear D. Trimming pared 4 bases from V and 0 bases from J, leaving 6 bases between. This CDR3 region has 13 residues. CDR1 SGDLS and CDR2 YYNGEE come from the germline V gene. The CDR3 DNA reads TGTGCCAGCAGCCGTGTTAGCACAGATACGCAGTATTTT. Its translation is CASSRVSTDTQYF.

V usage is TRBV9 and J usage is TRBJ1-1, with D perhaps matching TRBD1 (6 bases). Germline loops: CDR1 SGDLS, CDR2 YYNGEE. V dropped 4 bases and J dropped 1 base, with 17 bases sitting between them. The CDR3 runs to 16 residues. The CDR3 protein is CASSPWDTLGNTEAFF. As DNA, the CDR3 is TGTGCCAGCAGCCCTTGGGACACCCTGGGGAACACTGAAGCTTTCTTT. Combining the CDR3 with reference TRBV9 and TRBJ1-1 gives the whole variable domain DSGVTQTPKHLITATGQRVTLRCSPRSGDLSVYWYQQSLDQGLQFLIQYYNGEERAKGNILERFSAQQFPDLHSELNLSSLELGDSALYFCASSPWDTLGNTEAFFGQGTRLTVV.

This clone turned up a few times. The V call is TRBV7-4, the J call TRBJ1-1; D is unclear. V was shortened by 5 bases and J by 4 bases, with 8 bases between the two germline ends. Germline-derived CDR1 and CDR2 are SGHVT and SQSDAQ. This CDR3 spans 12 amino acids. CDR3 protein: CASSRRGTEAFF. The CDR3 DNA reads TGTGCCAGCAGCCGCAGAGGCACTGAAGCTTTCTTT.

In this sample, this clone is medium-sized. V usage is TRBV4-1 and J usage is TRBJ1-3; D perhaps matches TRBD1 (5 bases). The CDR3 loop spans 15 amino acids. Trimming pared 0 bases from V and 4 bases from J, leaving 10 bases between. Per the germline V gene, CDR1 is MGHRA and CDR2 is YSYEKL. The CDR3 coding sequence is TGCGCCAGCAGCCAAGATCCAGGGTACGGAAACACCATATATTTT. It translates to CASSQDPGYGNTIYF.

The DNA for the CDR3 is TGTGCCACCAGTCATAGCAATCAGCCCCAGCATTTT. Residues: CATSHSNQPQHF. V usage is TRBV15 and J usage is TRBJ1-5; no definite D call. V was trimmed by 6 bases and J by 0 bases, leaving 3 bases between them. This CDR3 comprises 12 residues. Germline V CDR1 and CDR2: LNHNV, YYDKDF (reference sequence).

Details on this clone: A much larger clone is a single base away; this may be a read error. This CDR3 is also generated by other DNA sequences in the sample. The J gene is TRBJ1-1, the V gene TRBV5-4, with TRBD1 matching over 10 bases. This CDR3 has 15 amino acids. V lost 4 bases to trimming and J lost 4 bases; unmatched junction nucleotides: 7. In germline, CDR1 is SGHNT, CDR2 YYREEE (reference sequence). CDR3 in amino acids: CASSQARTGGTEAFF. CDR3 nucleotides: TGTGCCAGCAGCCAAGCCAGGACAGGGGGCACTGAAGCTTTCTTT.

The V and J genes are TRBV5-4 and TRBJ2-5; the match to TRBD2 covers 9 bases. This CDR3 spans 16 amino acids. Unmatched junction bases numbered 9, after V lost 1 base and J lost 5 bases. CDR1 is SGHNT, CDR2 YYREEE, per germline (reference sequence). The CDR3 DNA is TGTGCCAGCAGCTTGAGGGCGGGAGGGCCGACGGAGACCCAGTACTTC. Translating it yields CASSLRAGGPTETQYF.

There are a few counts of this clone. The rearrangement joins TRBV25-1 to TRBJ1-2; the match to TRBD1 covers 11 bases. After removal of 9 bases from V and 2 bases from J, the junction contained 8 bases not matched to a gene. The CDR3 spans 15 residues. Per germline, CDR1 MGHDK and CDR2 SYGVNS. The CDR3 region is CASRDRGELNYGYTF. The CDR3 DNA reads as TGTGCCAGTCGGGACAGGGGGGAATTGAACTATGGCTACACCTTC.

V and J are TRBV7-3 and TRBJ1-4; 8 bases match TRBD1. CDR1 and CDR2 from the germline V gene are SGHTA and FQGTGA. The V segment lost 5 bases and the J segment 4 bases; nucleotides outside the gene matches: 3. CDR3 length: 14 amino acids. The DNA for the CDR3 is TGTGCCAGCAGCCAAACAGGGGGTAATGAAAAACTGTTTTTT. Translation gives CASSQTGGNEKLFF.